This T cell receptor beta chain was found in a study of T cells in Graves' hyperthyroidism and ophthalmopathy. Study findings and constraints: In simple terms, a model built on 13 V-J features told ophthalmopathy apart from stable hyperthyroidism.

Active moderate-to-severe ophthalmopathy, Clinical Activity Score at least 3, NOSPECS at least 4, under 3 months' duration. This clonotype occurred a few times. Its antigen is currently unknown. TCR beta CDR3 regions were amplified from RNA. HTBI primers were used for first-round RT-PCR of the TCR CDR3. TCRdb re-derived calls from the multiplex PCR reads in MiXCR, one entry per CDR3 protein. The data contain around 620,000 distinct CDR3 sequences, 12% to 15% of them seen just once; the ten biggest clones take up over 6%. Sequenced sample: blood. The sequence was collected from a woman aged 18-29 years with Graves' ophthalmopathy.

CDR3: CASTGLAGVHLYEQYF. In DNA, the CDR3 is TGTGCCAGCACAGGACTAGCGGGAGTCCACCTCTACGAGCAGTACTTC. The rearrangement links TRBV28 to TRBJ2-7; TRBD2 matches at 13 bases. This CDR3 region has 16 residues. CDR1 MDHEN and CDR2 SYDVKM come from the germline V gene. Trimming cost V 7 bases and J 3 bases; bases outside gene matches: 9.